Shown below are 15 T cell receptor beta chains from a single sample sequenced in a study of T-cell memory formation after mild COVID-19. TCRdb re-analysed the 5' RACE reads in MiXCR, keeping a single row per CDR3 protein. The table has under 50,000 distinct CDR3 sequences, less than 35% seen once. The sequenced sample consisted of PBMCs or a T cell subset sorted from them (not recorded which). These receptors were obtained from a man between 18 and 29 years old who had mild COVID-19 (a few samples of this study predate the infection). Cell type and time point are not known.

The rearrangement uses TRBV7-9 and TRBJ2-3, with D possibly being TRBD2 (6 bases). V was trimmed by 5 bases and J by 3 bases, leaving 6 bases between them. Germline V CDR1 and CDR2: SEHNR, FQNEAQ (reference sequence). CDR3 length equals 12 residues. The CDR3, as DNA: TGTGCCAGCAGCGCGGGGACAGATACGCAGTATTTT. Protein product: CASSAGTDTQYF.

The chain recombines TRBV27 with TRBJ2-1; D tentatively fits TRBD1 or TRBD2 (5 bases each). This CDR3 is built from 13 residues. V was clipped by 4 bases and J by 6 bases, with 10 bases between them. CDR1 MNHEY and CDR2 SMNVEV come from the germline V gene (reference sequence). The CDR3 here is CASSWGRVNEQFF. The DNA for the CDR3 is TGTGCCAGCAGTTGGGGACGGGTCAATGAGCAGTTCTTC.

This clonotype was observed a handful of times. This chain links TRBV4-1 with TRBJ2-5; weak D call: TRBD2 (5 bases). With 0 bases removed from V and 5 bases from J, the gap between germline ends came to 13 bases. Germline CDR1 MGHRA, CDR2 YSYEKL. This CDR3 is 15 amino acids long. The CDR3 reads CASSQDPVSGETQYF. The CDR3 DNA sequence: TGCGCCAGCAGCCAAGATCCCGTGTCGGGGGAGACCCAGTACTTC.

This chain uses TRBV6-2 or TRBV6-3 with TRBJ2-7; D might be TRBD1 (6 bases). The CDR3 runs 21 residues. Per germline, CDR1 MNHEY and CDR2 SVGEGT. The germline V and J ends were trimmed by 2 bases and 4 bases, with 33 bases remaining between them. The DNA of the CDR3 is TGTGCCAGCAGTTACCCGCTTAAGACTTTCACAGGGTCTGGTTACGAATACGAGCAGTACTTC. This translates into CASSYPLKTFTGSGYEYEQYF.

This rearrangement joins TRBV9 to TRBJ2-1, with D perhaps matching TRBD2 (7 bases). CDR1 and CDR2 (germline): SGDLS, YYNGEE. The ends were cut back, 4 bases at V and 3 bases at J, with 14 bases in the middle. This CDR3 contains 15 residues. CDR3 amino acids: CASSPGGPLYNEQFF. CDR3 nucleotides: TGTGCCAGCAGCCCGGGGGGCCCTCTCTACAATGAGCAGTTCTTC.

The V and J genes are TRBV28 and TRBJ2-7, with D unclear. Germline CDR1 is MDHEN and CDR2 is SYDVKM. Between the trimmed V and J ends, which lost 2 bases and 5 bases, there was a span of 10 bases. This CDR3 is 13 amino acids long. The CDR3 nucleotides are TGTGCCAGCAGTTTAGTAAGTGTGGACGAGCAGTACTTC. It specifies CASSLVSVDEQYF.

V is TRBV6-2 or TRBV6-3 and J is TRBJ2-7, with 14 bases fitting TRBD2. Trimming at V came to 6 bases and at J to 2 bases, leaving 9 bases not matched to a gene. The CDR3 has 17 residues. CDR1 and CDR2 (germline): MNHEY, SVGEGT. CDR3 DNA: TGTGCCAGCAGCGAACCGACTAGCGGGGGGGCTACCTACGAGCAGTACGTC. This gives the protein CASSEPTSGGATYEQYV.

Details on this clonotype: The junction does not match germline at one end; this may be a read error. The CDR3 loop is CASTSGTEENQYF. In DNA, the CDR3 is TGTGCCAGCACCTCCGGGACCGAAGAGAACCAGTACTTC. The chain employs TRBV12-3 or TRBV12-4 and TRBJ2-5; TRBD1 or TRBD2 may be the D gene (5 bases each). The CDR3 runs 13 residues.

This clonotype came up a few times. The CDR3 spells CSATGLAGITDTQYF. The CDR3 bases are TGCAGTGCTACCGGACTAGCGGGGATCACAGATACGCAGTATTTT. The chain links TRBV20-1 to TRBJ2-3; 12 positions agree with TRBD2. V shed 4 bases, J shed 2 bases, and the junction held 4 bases outside the gene matches. CDR3 length: 15 amino acids. Germline V gene sequence: CDR1 DFQATT, CDR2 SNEGSKA (reference sequence).

This sequence joins TRBV4-1 and TRBJ2-1; weak D call: TRBD2 (5 bases). This CDR3 region has 16 residues. Trimming shortened V by 0 bases and J by 10 bases, and 19 bases separated the two germline ends. Germline V gene sequence: CDR1 MGHRA, CDR2 YSYEKL. The CDR3 DNA sequence: TGCGCCAGCAGCCAAGATGGGCCGGGGTACGTGAGGGAGCAGTTCTTC. It is translated as CASSQDGPGYVREQFF.

This clonotype was seen a few times. The chain combines TRBV20-1 with TRBJ2-5, with a tentative D call TRBD1 (6 bases). Germline CDR1 DFQATT, CDR2 SNEGSKA (reference sequence). The CDR3 spans 13 residues. Trimming stripped 6 bases from V and 2 bases from J, with 13 bases between. CDR3 amino acids: CSAPGTKQETQYF. As DNA, the CDR3 is TGCAGTGCCCCGGGGACAAAACAAGAGACCCAGTACTTC.

The V and J genes are TRBV5-5 and TRBJ2-1, with no clear D. This CDR3 contains 11 residues. The V end was cut by 0 bases, the J end by 9 bases, with 4 bases between. CDR1 is SGHKS, CDR2 YYEKEE, per germline (reference sequence). The CDR3 coding sequence is TGTGCCAGCAGCTTGGGTGGTGAGCAGTTCTTC. It translates to CASSLGGEQFF.

The chain links TRBV18 to TRBJ1-2; D may be TRBD1 (5 bases). Trimming removed 5 bases from V and 4 bases from J, with 14 bases in between. Germline CDR1 is KGHSH and CDR2 is LQKENI. This CDR3 is 14 amino acids long. CDR3 protein: CASSSSGALYGYTF. The CDR3 DNA sequence: TGTGCCAGCTCATCAAGCGGGGCACTCTATGGCTACACCTTC.

This clonotype was counted only a few times. The chain is built from TRBV4-3 and TRBJ1-2, with 7 bases lining up with TRBD1. Trimming removed 0 bases from V and 6 bases from J; junction bases left unmatched: 7. Looked up from germline, CDR1 is LGHNA and CDR2 is YSLEER. CDR3 length: 15 residues. CDR3 nucleotide sequence: TGCGCCAGCAGCCAAGATCGAGGGGGCGGAAATGGCTACACCTTC. It is translated as CASSQDRGGGNGYTF.

J is TRBJ1-2 and V is TRBV6-6; D unresolved. Trimming removed 6 bases at V and 6 bases at J, with 11 bases between. Germline lookup yields CDR1 MNHNY and CDR2 SVGAGI (reference sequence). This CDR3 comprises 12 residues. The CDR3 loop reads CASRSGVNGYTF. Written as DNA, the CDR3 is TGTGCCAGCAGGTCAGGTGTGAATGGCTACACCTTC.